The source of this TCR beta chain is a study of OX40 agonist ivuxolimab in advanced cancers. Study at large: Eligibility rules accepted prior anti-PD-1, anti-PD-L1 or anti-CTLA-4 therapy, and over 35% had some.

The CDR3 spans 14 residues. The germline CDR1 and CDR2 sequences are MNHEY and SMNVEV (reference sequence). V shed 0 bases and J shed 3 bases, with 8 bases lying between them. The method was immunoSEQ multiplex PCR; TCRdb's version includes in-frame clones alone and lacks a portion of them. The data hold roughly 26,000 clones, with roughly 86% observed a single time. As to this clone: Its specificity is not known.

Study-level results: Clonal expansion from baseline to week 6 occurred in both CD4+ and CD8+ T cells. In general, CD8+ T cells held more expanded clones than CD4+ did, on average.

The origin of this receptor is an adult with an advanced solid tumor such as melanoma, head and neck, liver or kidney cancer. The sample consisted of CD4+ or CD8+ T cells sorted from blood, taken in a trial of the OX40 agonist ivuxolimab. V usage is TRBV27 and J usage is TRBJ1-1, with D perhaps TRBD1 (6 bases). CDR3 protein: CASSLSRGDTEAFF. Written as DNA, the CDR3 is TGTGCCAGCAGTTTATCCAGGGGCGACACTGAAGCTTTCTTT.